This paragraph covers one T cell receptor beta chain sequence. This specimen belongs to a study of blood T cell repertoires in COVID-19. Study at large: Researchers got acute and convalescent COVID-19 samples from the United States, Italy and Spain.

The protocol was immunoSEQ multiplex PCR, while the TCRdb copy is restricted to in-frame clones and leaves out a portion. The sample lists about 73,000 clones; approximately 90% were seen once. CDR1 MDHEN and CDR2 SYDVKM come from the germline V gene. This CDR3 is 17 amino acids long. V dropped 4 bases and J dropped 3; count of bases not matched to a gene: 12. This rearrangement joins TRBV28 to TRBJ2-5, with 9 bases that match TRBD2. This TCR derives from a woman aged 18 to 35 with acute or convalescent COVID-19. The sequencing input was peripheral blood. In DNA, the CDR3 is TGTGCCAGCAGTTCCCCCCAGGGCGGGGGGGCAAAAGAGACCCAGTACTTC. It translates to CASSSPQGGGAKETQYF.